This TCR beta chain is drawn from a study of radiotherapy plus CTLA-4 blockade in lung cancer. Study conclusions and caveats: Strongest reported response predictors: early blood clone changes and post-radiation interferon-beta.

Produced via immunoSEQ multiplex PCR; TCRdb's table is partial and in-frame only. Of 25,000 to 35,000 clones listed, 75% to 85% are singletons. Turning to this clone: Its antigen is undetermined. The junction differs from germline at one of its ends, possibly a read error.

The CDR3 contains 15 residues. CDR1 MNHEY and CDR2 SVGAGI come from the germline V gene. Enrolled patients, whose metastatic non-small-cell lung cancer was chemo-refractory, received focal radiation plus CTLA-4 blockade with ipilimumab. Sequencing was performed on peripheral blood, taken from a patient treated with radiotherapy plus ipilimumab. The TCR sequence derives from a human donor with non-small cell lung cancer that progressed on radiotherapy plus ipilimumab. V is TRBV6-5 and J is TRBJ1-2; TRBD1 matches at 8 bases. This CDR3 reads CAGSHKTGAGYGYTF. The CDR3 DNA is TGTGCCGGCAGTCACAAGACAGGGGCGGGCTATGGCTACACCTTC.